These T cell receptor beta chains were read from a single sample in a study of early T cells in non-severe SARS-CoV-2 infection. TCRdb re-analysed the 5' RACE reads in MiXCR, keeping a single row per CDR3 protein. The data show some 71,000 distinct CDR3 sequences, about 12% seen once. Sequencing was done on a sample of whole blood. Source of these receptors: an adult who was a healthcare worker with PCR-confirmed SARS-CoV-2 infection or an uninfected control (not recorded which). The CDR3 runs from the conserved cysteine through the conserved F or W. The D gene is left open where the match is weak. For some rows the clone size is stated as once, few or many, or as a class when expanded; others skip it.

j_gene: TRBJ1-6
v_gene: TRBV5-1
abundance: once
d_gene: -
CDR3nt: TGCGCCAGCAGCGGGGGGGACGCTCCCTATTCACCCCTCCACTTT
CDR3aa: CASSGGDAPYSPLHF

j_gene: TRBJ2-5
v_gene: TRBV29-1
abundance: few
d_gene: -
CDR3nt: TGCAGCGTTGCACTGGAGACCCAGTACTTC
CDR3aa: CSVALETQYF

j_gene: TRBJ2-7
v_gene: TRBV5-1
abundance: many
d_gene: -
CDR3nt: TGCGCCACCTCTACAGCAGTATCCTACGAGCAGTACTTC
CDR3aa: CATSTAVSYEQYF

j_gene: TRBJ2-3
v_gene: TRBV11-3
abundance: few
d_gene: -
CDR3nt: TGTGCCAGCAGCTTGAATGAACGGGGTTTTACGCAGTATTTT
CDR3aa: CASSLNERGFTQYF

j_gene: TRBJ2-2
v_gene: TRBV6-4
abundance: -
d_gene: TRBD1
CDR3nt: TGTGCCAGCAGTCGCAACCCTCCGGGACAGGGGGCGAACACCGGGGAGCTGTTTTTT
CDR3aa: CASSRNPPGQGANTGELFF

j_gene: TRBJ2-1
v_gene: TRBV29-1
abundance: few
d_gene: -
CDR3nt: TGCAGCGCGGGTTATGAGCAGTTCTTC
CDR3aa: CSAGYEQFF

j_gene: TRBJ2-3
v_gene: TRBV6-1
abundance: -
d_gene: -
CDR3nt: TGTGCCAGCAGGTTCGGGTTAACAGATACGCAGTATTTT
CDR3aa: CASRFGLTDTQYF

j_gene: TRBJ2-7
v_gene: TRBV4-3
abundance: many
d_gene: -
CDR3nt: TGCGCCAGCAGCCACGGGCAGGGGAGGTACGAGCAGTACTTC
CDR3aa: CASSHGQGRYEQYF

j_gene: TRBJ2-1
v_gene: TRBV24-1
abundance: -
d_gene: -
CDR3nt: TGTGCCACCAGAGTTCGGACACCATACAGCAATGAGCAGTTCTTC
CDR3aa: CATRVRTPYSNEQFF

j_gene: TRBJ2-3
v_gene: TRBV20-1
abundance: many
d_gene: TRBD2
CDR3nt: TGCAGTGAAGCGGGACGAAGCACAGATACGCAGTATTTT
CDR3aa: CSEAGRSTDTQYF

j_gene: TRBJ2-3
v_gene: TRBV20-1
abundance: few
d_gene: -
CDR3nt: TGCAGTGTCGAGTTATCTGCAGATACGCAGTATTTT
CDR3aa: CSVELSADTQYF

j_gene: TRBJ1-1
v_gene: TRBV2
abundance: few
d_gene: -
CDR3nt: TGTGCCAGCAGGCGGACTGAAGCTTTCTTT
CDR3aa: CASRRTEAFF

j_gene: TRBJ2-3
v_gene: TRBV2
abundance: few
d_gene: -
CDR3nt: TGTGCCGGCCTAGGGGGGGAGAGGACAGATACGCAGTATTTT
CDR3aa: CAGLGGERTDTQYF

j_gene: TRBJ2-2
v_gene: TRBV6-2/TRBV6-3
abundance: many
d_gene: -
CDR3nt: TGTGCCAGCAGTTACTCGTTCGGGCAGTTGAACACCGGGGAGCTGTTTTTT
CDR3aa: CASSYSFGQLNTGELFF

j_gene: TRBJ2-1
v_gene: TRBV6-2/TRBV6-3
abundance: few
d_gene: TRBD2
CDR3nt: TGTGCCAGCAGTTCCCCAACTAGCGGCAATGAGCAGTTCTTC
CDR3aa: CASSSPTSGNEQFF

j_gene: TRBJ2-7
v_gene: TRBV4-1
abundance: -
d_gene: -
CDR3nt: TGCGCCAGCAGCCAAGTAGGGTCCACCTTGGGCGAGCAGTACTTC
CDR3aa: CASSQVGSTLGEQYF

j_gene: TRBJ2-1
v_gene: TRBV20-1
abundance: many
d_gene: TRBD2
CDR3nt: TGCAGTGCTAGCGGTGGGAGGGCCTACAATGAGCAGTTCTTC
CDR3aa: CSASGGRAYNEQFF

j_gene: TRBJ1-2
v_gene: TRBV10-2
abundance: few
d_gene: -
CDR3nt: TGCGCCAGCAGGGGAACAGGGACGGTCTATGGCTACACCTTC
CDR3aa: CASRGTGTVYGYTF